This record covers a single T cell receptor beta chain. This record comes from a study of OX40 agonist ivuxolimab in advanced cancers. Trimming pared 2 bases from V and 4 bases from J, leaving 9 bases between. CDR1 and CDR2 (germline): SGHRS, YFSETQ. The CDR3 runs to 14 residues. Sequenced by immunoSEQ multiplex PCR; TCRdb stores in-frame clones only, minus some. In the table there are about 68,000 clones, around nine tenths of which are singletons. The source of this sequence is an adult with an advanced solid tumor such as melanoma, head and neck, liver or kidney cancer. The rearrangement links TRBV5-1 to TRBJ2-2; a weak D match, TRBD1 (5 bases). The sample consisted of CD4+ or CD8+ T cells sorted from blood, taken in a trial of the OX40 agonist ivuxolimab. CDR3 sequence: CASSFRQGTGELFF. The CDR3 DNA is TGCGCCAGCAGCTTTAGGCAGGGCACCGGGGAGCTGTTTTTT. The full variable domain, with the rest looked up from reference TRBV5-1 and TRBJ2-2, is KAGVTQTPRYLIKTRGQQVTLSCSPISGHRSVSWYQQTPGQGLQFLFEYFSETQRNKGNFPGRFSGRQFSNSRSEMNVSTLELGDSALYLCASSFRQGTGELFFGEGSRLTVL.